Shown below are 23 T cell receptor beta chains from a single sample sequenced in a study of CD8 T cells in ankylosing spondylitis. TCRdb recomputed calls from the 5' RACE reads with MiXCR, one row per CDR3 protein. The sample carries approximately 180,000 distinct CDR3 sequences, about 18% recorded once. The sequencing input was blood, either unsorted or a sorted T cell fraction (not recorded which). Source of these receptors: a male donor under 30 with ankylosing spondylitis or in good health (not recorded which).

J is TRBJ1-5 and V is TRBV20-1; the D is unclear. Trimming removed 6 bases from V and 5 bases from J, with 14 bases in between. CDR1 is DFQATT, CDR2 SNEGSKA, per germline (reference sequence). The CDR3 covers 13 residues. The CDR3 DNA sequence: TGCAGTGCACAACCCGGGCGGGATCAGCCCCAGCATTTT. Protein product: CSAQPGRDQPQHF.

This clonotype came up a few times. CDR3 region: CSARDNSARGQPQHF. The CDR3 DNA is TGCAGTGCTAGAGATAATTCAGCCAGAGGGCAGCCCCAGCATTTT. This chain uses TRBV20-1 with TRBJ1-5; D unclear. The CDR3 spans 15 residues. Germline V gene sequence: CDR1 DFQATT, CDR2 SNEGSKA (reference sequence). The ends were cut back, 0 bases at V and 7 bases at J, with 16 bases in the middle.

This sequence joins TRBV7-6 and TRBJ2-3, with TRBD2 identical over 9 bases. J lost 2 bases, V lost 0 bases, and 3 bases had no gene match. This CDR3 contains 16 residues. Germline CDR1 is SGHVS and CDR2 is FNYEAQ. CDR3 nucleotide sequence: TGTGCCAGCAGCTTAGCCCTAGCGGGGTCCACAGATACGCAGTATTTT. Residues: CASSLALAGSTDTQYF.

This clonotype was seen at least ten times. The chain is built from TRBV29-1 and TRBJ1-1; 9 nucleotides line up with TRBD1. Losses at the gene ends were 7 bases for V and 1 base for J; bases not matched to a gene: 7. The V gene's germline CDR1 is SQVTM and CDR2 ANQGSEA. The CDR3 has 14 amino acids. The CDR3: CSAKEQGANTEAFF. In nucleotides, the CDR3 is TGCAGCGCCAAAGAACAGGGGGCGAACACTGAAGCTTTCTTT. The full variable domain, in which reference TRBV29-1 and TRBJ1-1 provide the parts outside the CDR3, is SAVISQKPSRDICQRGTSLTIQCQVDSQVTMMFWYRQQPGQSLTLIATANQGSEATYESGFVIDKFPISRPNLTFSTLTVSNMSPEDSSIYLCSAKEQGANTEAFFGQGTRLTVV.

V usage is TRBV20-1 and J usage is TRBJ2-1, with D hard to call. There are 14 residues in the CDR3. Trimming took off 3 bases at V and 9 bases at J, with 18 bases between the two ends. CDR1 and CDR2 from the germline V gene are DFQATT and SNEGSKA (reference sequence). The CDR3 protein is CSASSPLAFREQFF. The CDR3 DNA reads TGCAGTGCTAGTTCTCCCTTGGCGTTTCGTGAGCAGTTCTTC.

This clonotype was picked up a small number of times. The chain recombines TRBV2 with TRBJ2-1, with 7 positions matching TRBD2. The germline CDR1 and CDR2 sequences are SNHLY and FYNNEI. The trim removed 6 bases at V and 2 bases at J, leaving 10 bases unmatched. The CDR3 runs 16 residues. The CDR3 DNA sequence: TGTGCCAGCAGGGTGGGGGGGAGGGTACCCTACAATGAGCAGTTCTTC. Encoded protein: CASRVGGRVPYNEQFF.

This clonotype was seen ten or more times. The rearrangement joins TRBV5-1 to TRBJ2-6; 7 bases agree with TRBD1. V trimming: 4 bases; J trimming: 4 bases; junction bases outside the gene matches: 8. Germline V gene data show CDR1 as SGHRS and CDR2 as YFSETQ. There are 16 residues in the CDR3. For the CDR3, the DNA is TGCGCCAGCAGCCATGACAGGGCGGCCGGGGCCAACGTCCTGACTTTC. It is translated as CASSHDRAAGANVLTF. Drawing the rest from reference TRBV5-1 and TRBJ2-6, the complete variable domain is KAGVTQTPRYLIKTRGQQVTLSCSPISGHRSVSWYQQTPGQGLQFLFEYFSETQRNKGNFPGRFSGRQFSNSRSEMNVSTLELGDSALYLCASSHDRAAGANVLTFGAGSRLTVL.

This clonotype was counted ten times or more. The CDR3 coding sequence is TGTGCCAGCAGTCCTAGGACAGCCAACTCTGGAAACACCATATATTTT. Its translation is CASSPRTANSGNTIYF. The rearrangement links TRBV12-3 or TRBV12-4 to TRBJ1-3; a weak D match, TRBD1 (6 bases). The CDR3 sequence is 16 residues long. The V and J ends lost 5 bases and 0 bases respectively, with 14 bases between them.

This clonotype was counted many times. The chain employs TRBV19 and TRBJ1-1; D not certain. V was shortened by 0 bases and J by 10 bases, with 18 bases between the two germline ends. There are 15 residues in the CDR3. Germline CDR1 and CDR2: LNHDA and SQIVND (reference sequence). In DNA form, the CDR3 reads TGTGCCAGTAGTATAGATCGAGGGAGCAACGTCCCAGCTTTCTTT. It is translated as CASSIDRGSNVPAFF.

This clonotype has at least ten counts. The chain employs TRBV10-3 and TRBJ2-1; a possible D gene is TRBD1 (5 bases). Trimming removed 2 bases at V and 6 bases at J, with 11 bases between. The CDR3 is made up of 14 amino acids. The germline gives CDR1 ENHRY, CDR2 SYGVKD. The CDR3 DNA sequence: TGTGCCATCAGTGAGCCAGGACACGCCAATGAGCAGTTCTTC. It translates to CAISEPGHANEQFF.

The chain combines TRBV20-1 with TRBJ2-7; TRBD2 matches 11 bases. The CDR3 length is 13 residues. CDR1 is DFQATT and CDR2 is SNEGSKA in the germline V gene (reference sequence). The ends lost 6 bases at V and 2 bases at J; junction bases unmatched: 3. The CDR3 loop reads CSARTSGPYEQYF. The CDR3 coding sequence is TGCAGTGCCCGGACTAGCGGGCCCTACGAGCAGTACTTC.

This clonotype was seen ten or more times. This sequence joins TRBV6-6 and TRBJ1-5; possible D gene TRBD1, 6 bases. Trimming pared 7 bases from V and 7 bases from J, leaving 20 bases between. CDR1 and CDR2 from the germline V gene are MNHNY and SVGAGI (reference sequence). The CDR3 has 15 amino acids. The CDR3 is CASTFARDTFQPQHF. The CDR3 region has the DNA TGTGCCAGCACCTTCGCACGGGACACCTTCCAGCCCCAGCATTTT.

This clonotype was observed at least ten times. The V call is TRBV12-3 or TRBV12-4, the J call TRBJ2-1; weak D call: TRBD2 (5 bases). Trimming took 6 bases from V and 2 from J, leaving 11 bases between them. The CDR3 loop spans 14 amino acids. The chain's CDR3 is CASRDLQPYNEQFF. DNA of the CDR3: TGTGCCAGCAGGGACTTACAACCCTACAATGAGCAGTTCTTC.

A few counts support this clonotype. This chain joins TRBV21-1 and TRBJ2-2. TRBV21-1 corresponds to a pseudogene. The CDR3 totals 14 residues. Here the CDR3 reads CASMNIENTGELFF. CDR3 in DNA: TGTGCCAGCATGAACATCGAGAACACCGGGGAGCTGTTTTTT.

This sequence joins TRBV4-1 and TRBJ2-4; 9 nucleotides align to TRBD2. CDR1 and CDR2 (germline): MGHRA, YSYEKL. This CDR3 region has 18 residues. V lost 4 bases, J lost 0 bases, and 10 bases stayed unmatched. The CDR3 here is CASSPGASGILAKNIQYF. DNA for the CDR3: TGCGCCAGCAGCCCGGGGGCTAGCGGGATACTAGCCAAAAACATTCAGTACTTC.

This clonotype showed up many times. This chain uses TRBV18 with TRBJ1-1; D is perhaps TRBD1 (6 bases). Trimming shortened V by 2 bases and J by 2 bases, and 15 bases separated the two germline ends. CDR1 is KGHSH and CDR2 is LQKENI in the germline V gene. This CDR3 has 16 amino acids. The CDR3 reads CASSPSGAVVNTEAFF. CDR3 DNA: TGTGCCAGCTCACCATCAGGGGCGGTGGTAAACACTGAAGCTTTCTTT.

This clonotype came up many times. The V call is TRBV27, the J call TRBJ2-6, with TRBD1 matching over 9 bases. From germline, CDR1 is MNHEY and CDR2 SMNVEV (reference sequence). V shed 5 bases, J shed 1 base, and the junction held 9 bases outside the gene matches. The CDR3 sequence is 18 residues long. Here the CDR3 reads CASSPVTGTGSGANVLTF. The CDR3 coding sequence is TGTGCCAGCAGTCCGGTCACCGGGACAGGGTCTGGGGCCAACGTCCTGACTTTC.

This clonotype has only a few counts. This rearrangement joins TRBV11-2 to TRBJ2-2, with D perhaps matching TRBD1 (5 bases). The CDR3 consists of 14 residues. Germline assignment: CDR1 SGHAT and CDR2 FQNNGV. V shed 4 bases and J shed 6 bases, with 12 bases lying between them. CDR3 in amino acids: CASSSPQGPGELFF. Here the CDR3 DNA reads TGTGCCAGCAGCTCACCTCAGGGTCCCGGGGAGCTGTTTTTT. Filled out from reference TRBV11-2 and TRBJ2-2, the complete variable domain reads EAGVAQSPRYKIIEKRQSVAFWCNPISGHATLYWYQQILGQGPKLLIQFQNNGVVDDSQLPKDRFSAERLKGVDSTLKIQPAKLEDSAVYLCASSSPQGPGELFFGEGSRLTVL.

Ten or more counts support this clonotype. This chain connects TRBV25-1 to TRBJ2-1, with unresolved D. Trimming took off 7 bases at V and 6 bases at J, with 7 bases between the two ends. The CDR3 is 11 amino acids. Per germline, CDR1 MGHDK and CDR2 SYGVNS. For the CDR3, the DNA is TGTGCCAGCAAGAGTACCAATGAGCAGTTCTTC. Its protein product is CASKSTNEQFF.

The rearrangement links TRBV10-3 to TRBJ2-3; TRBD1 is a possible D gene (6 bases). V was pared by 6 bases and J by 10 bases, with 11 bases between. Germline V gene data show CDR1 as ENHRY and CDR2 as SYGVKD. The CDR3 has 11 residues. Here the CDR3 DNA reads TGTGCCATCAGGGAAGGGGGTGCGCAGTATTTT. Translated: CAIREGGAQYF.

In its sample, this clonotype was seen many times. The V and J genes are TRBV20-1 and TRBJ2-1; D uncertain. Germline CDR1 is DFQATT and CDR2 is SNEGSKA (reference sequence). The CDR3 consists of 12 residues. The V end lost 5 bases, the J end lost 4 bases, and 9 bases lay between the germline ends. The CDR3 region has the DNA TGCAGTGCTTCGGACGGATACAATGAGCAGTTCTTC. It yields the protein CSASDGYNEQFF.

This clonotype was seen repeatedly, ten times or more. CDR3 loop: CASNPAREAGGTEAFF. DNA of the CDR3: TGTGCCAGCAATCCAGCGAGAGAGGCCGGGGGCACTGAAGCTTTCTTT. The chain links TRBV6-6 to TRBJ1-1, with TRBD1 as a possible D gene (5 bases). This CDR3 has 16 residues. Germline lookup yields CDR1 MNHNY and CDR2 SVGAGI (reference sequence). Trimming removed 7 bases at V and 4 bases at J, with 22 bases between.

This clonotype has a count of ten or more. The chain employs TRBV5-1 and TRBJ2-1, with D maybe TRBD2 (7 bases). The germline CDR1 and CDR2 sequences are SGHRS and YFSETQ. V was clipped by 4 bases and J by 0 bases, with 11 bases between them. The CDR3 covers 15 residues. The CDR3 DNA reads as TGCGCCAGCAGCGGGGGCGGGAGCTCCTACAATGAGCAGTTCTTC. Protein sequence: CASSGGGSSYNEQFF. Drawing the rest from reference TRBV5-1 and TRBJ2-1, the complete variable domain is KAGVTQTPRYLIKTRGQQVTLSCSPISGHRSVSWYQQTPGQGLQFLFEYFSETQRNKGNFPGRFSGRQFSNSRSEMNVSTLELGDSALYLCASSGGGSSYNEQFFGPGTRLTVL.